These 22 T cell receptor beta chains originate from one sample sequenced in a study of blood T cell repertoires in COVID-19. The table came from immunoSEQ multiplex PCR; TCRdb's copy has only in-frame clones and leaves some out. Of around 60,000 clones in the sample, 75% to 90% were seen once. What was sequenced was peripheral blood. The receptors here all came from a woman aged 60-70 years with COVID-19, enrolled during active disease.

The CDR3 here is CASSGYRGLASYEQYF. DNA of the CDR3: TGTGCCAGCAGTGGGTACAGGGGACTAGCATCCTACGAGCAGTACTTC. V usage is TRBV2 and J usage is TRBJ2-7; 9 bases fit TRBD2. The CDR3 runs to 16 residues. The junction had 8 bases not matched to a gene; V was cut back by 4 bases and J by 1 base. Germline V gene data show CDR1 as SNHLY and CDR2 as FYNNEI.

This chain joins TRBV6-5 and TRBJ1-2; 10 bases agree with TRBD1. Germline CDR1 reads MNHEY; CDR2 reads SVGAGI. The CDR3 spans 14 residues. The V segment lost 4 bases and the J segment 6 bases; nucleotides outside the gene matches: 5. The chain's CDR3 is CASSSATGGDGYTF. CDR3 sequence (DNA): TGTGCCAGCAGTTCAGCGACAGGGGGCGATGGCTACACCTTC.

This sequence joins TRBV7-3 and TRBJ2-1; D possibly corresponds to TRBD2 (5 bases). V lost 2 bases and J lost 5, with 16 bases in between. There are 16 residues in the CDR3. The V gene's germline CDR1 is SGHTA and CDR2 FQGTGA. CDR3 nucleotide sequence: TGTGCCAGCAGCTTATACCCCCGGGAAGGGAACAATGAGCAGTTCTTC. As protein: CASSLYPREGNNEQFF.

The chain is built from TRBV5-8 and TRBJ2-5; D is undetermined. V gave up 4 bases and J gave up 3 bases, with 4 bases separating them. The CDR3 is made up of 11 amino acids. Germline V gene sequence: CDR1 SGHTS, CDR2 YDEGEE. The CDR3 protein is CASSRKETQYF. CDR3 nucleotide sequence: TGTGCCAGCAGCCGTAAAGAGACCCAGTACTTC.

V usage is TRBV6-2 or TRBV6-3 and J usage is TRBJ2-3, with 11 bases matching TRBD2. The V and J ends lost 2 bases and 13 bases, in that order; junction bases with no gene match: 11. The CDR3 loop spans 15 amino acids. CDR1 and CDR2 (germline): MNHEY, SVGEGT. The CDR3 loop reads CASSYPPGSSGRKYF. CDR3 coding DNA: TGTGCCAGCAGTTACCCGCCAGGGTCTAGCGGGAGGAAGTATTTT.

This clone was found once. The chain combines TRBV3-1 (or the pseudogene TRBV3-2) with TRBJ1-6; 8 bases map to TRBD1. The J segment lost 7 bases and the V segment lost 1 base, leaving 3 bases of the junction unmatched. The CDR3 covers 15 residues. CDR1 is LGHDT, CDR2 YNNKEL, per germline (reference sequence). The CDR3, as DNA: TGTGCCAGCAGCCAAGGACAGGGGATAAATTCACCCCTCCACTTT. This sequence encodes CASSQGQGINSPLHF.

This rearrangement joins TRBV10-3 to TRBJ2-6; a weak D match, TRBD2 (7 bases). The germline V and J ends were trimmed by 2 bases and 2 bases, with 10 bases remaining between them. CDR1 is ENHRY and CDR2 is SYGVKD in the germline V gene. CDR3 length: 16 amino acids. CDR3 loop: CAISERGGTGANVLTF. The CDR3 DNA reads TGTGCCATCAGTGAGAGGGGGGGAACTGGGGCCAACGTCCTGACTTTC.

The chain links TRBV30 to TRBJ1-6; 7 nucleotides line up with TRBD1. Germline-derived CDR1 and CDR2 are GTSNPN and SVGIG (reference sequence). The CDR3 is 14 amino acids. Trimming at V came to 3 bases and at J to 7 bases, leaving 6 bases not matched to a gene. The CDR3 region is CAWSDGTANSPLHF. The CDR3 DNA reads TGTGCCTGGAGCGATGGGACAGCCAATTCACCCCTCCACTTT.

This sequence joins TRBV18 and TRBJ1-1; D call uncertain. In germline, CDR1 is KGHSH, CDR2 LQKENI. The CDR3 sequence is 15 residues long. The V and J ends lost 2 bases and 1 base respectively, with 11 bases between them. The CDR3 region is CASSPALTENTEAFF. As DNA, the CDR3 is TGTGCCAGCTCACCAGCGCTAACAGAGAACACTGAAGCTTTCTTT.

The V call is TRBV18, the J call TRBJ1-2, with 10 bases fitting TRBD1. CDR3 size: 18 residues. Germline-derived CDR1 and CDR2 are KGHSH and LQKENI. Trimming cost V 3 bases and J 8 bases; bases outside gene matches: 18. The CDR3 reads CASSPVGQGVGAAGGYTF. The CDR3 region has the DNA TGTGCCAGCTCACCCGTAGGACAGGGGGTCGGGGCCGCAGGAGGCTACACCTTC.

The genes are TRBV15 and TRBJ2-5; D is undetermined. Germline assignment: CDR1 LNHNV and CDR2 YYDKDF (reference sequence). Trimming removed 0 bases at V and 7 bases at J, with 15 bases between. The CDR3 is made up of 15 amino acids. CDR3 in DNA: TGTGCCACCAGCAGAGACGTCGGCGGCCCCAGGACCCAGTACTTC. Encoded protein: CATSRDVGGPRTQYF.

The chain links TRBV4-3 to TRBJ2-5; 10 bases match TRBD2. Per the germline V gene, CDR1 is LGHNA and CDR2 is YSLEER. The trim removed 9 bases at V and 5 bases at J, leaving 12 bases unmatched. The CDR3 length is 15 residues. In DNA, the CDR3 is TGCGCCAGTAGCTCCTTAGCGGGAGGTCGGGAGACCCAGTACTTC. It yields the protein CASSSLAGGRETQYF.

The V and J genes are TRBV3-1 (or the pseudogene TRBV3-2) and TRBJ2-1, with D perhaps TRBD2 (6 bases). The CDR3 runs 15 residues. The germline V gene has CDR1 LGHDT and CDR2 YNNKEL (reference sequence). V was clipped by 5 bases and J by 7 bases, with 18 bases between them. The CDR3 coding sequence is TGTGCCAGCAGCGTGACTAGACCGCATCTTAATGAGCAGTTCTTC. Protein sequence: CASSVTRPHLNEQFF.

The DNA for the CDR3 is TGTGCCAGCAGCCGGGGGGGGCGTCATGAAAAACTGTTTTTT. Translated: CASSRGGRHEKLFF. This chain joins TRBV3-1 (or the pseudogene TRBV3-2) and TRBJ1-4; the D gene is possibly TRBD1 (6 bases). Trimming took 4 bases from V and 6 from J, leaving 12 bases between them. CDR1 is LGHDT, CDR2 YNNKEL, per germline (reference sequence). The CDR3 has 14 residues.

CDR3 DNA: TGTGCCAGCAGTCCACCCAAATCAGGGGGGAATTCACCCCTCCACTTT. The encoded protein is CASSPPKSGGNSPLHF. The rearrangement uses TRBV25-1 and TRBJ1-6; 7 bases are shared with TRBD1. J gave up 7 bases and V 5 bases, and 11 bases lay outside the gene matches. Germline assignment: CDR1 MGHDK and CDR2 SYGVNS. CDR3 length: 16 residues.

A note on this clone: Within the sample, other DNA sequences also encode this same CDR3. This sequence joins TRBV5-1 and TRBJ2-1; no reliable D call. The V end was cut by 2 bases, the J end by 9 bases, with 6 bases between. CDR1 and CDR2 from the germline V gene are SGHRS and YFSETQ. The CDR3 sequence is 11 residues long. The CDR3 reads CASSLEREQFF. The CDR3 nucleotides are TGCGCCAGCAGCTTAGAGCGTGAGCAGTTCTTC.

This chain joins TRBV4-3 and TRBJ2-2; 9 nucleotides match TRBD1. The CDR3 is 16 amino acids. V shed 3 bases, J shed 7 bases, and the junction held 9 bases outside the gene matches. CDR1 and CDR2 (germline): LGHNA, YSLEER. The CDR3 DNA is TGCGCCAGCAGCCAGCGGGGACAGGGAATTAACGGGGAGCTGTTTTTT. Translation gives CASSQRGQGINGELFF.

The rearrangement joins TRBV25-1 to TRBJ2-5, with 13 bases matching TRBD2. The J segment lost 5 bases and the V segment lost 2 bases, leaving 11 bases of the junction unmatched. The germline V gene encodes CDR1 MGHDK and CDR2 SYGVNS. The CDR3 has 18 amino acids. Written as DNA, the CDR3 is TGTGCCAGCAGTGAAATTCGTGGACTAGCGGGAGTTGGGGAGACCCAGTACTTC. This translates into CASSEIRGLAGVGETQYF.

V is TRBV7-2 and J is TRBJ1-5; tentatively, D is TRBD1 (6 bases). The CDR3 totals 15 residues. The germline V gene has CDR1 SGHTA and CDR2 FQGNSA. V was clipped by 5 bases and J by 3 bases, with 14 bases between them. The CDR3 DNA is TGTGCCAGCAGCCTGCCGGGGGGGCTCAATCAGCCCCAGCATTTT. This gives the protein CASSLPGGLNQPQHF.

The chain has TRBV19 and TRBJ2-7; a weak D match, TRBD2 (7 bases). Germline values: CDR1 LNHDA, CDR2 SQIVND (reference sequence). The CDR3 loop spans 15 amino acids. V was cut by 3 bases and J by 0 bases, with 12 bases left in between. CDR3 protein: CASSIAGASSYEQYF. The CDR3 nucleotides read TGTGCCAGTAGTATTGCGGGGGCTAGCTCCTACGAGCAGTACTTC.

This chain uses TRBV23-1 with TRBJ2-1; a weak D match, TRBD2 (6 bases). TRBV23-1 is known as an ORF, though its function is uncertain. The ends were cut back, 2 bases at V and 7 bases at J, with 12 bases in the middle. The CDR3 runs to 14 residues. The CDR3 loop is CASSQPLGGNEQFF. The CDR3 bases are TGCGCCAGCAGTCAACCCTTAGGAGGGAATGAGCAGTTCTTC.

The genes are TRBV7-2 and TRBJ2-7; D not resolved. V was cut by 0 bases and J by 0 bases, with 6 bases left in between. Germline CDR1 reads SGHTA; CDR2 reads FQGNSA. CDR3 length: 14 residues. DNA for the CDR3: TGTGCCAGCAGCTTAGCGGGCCTCTCCTACGAGCAGTACTTC. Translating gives CASSLAGLSYEQYF.